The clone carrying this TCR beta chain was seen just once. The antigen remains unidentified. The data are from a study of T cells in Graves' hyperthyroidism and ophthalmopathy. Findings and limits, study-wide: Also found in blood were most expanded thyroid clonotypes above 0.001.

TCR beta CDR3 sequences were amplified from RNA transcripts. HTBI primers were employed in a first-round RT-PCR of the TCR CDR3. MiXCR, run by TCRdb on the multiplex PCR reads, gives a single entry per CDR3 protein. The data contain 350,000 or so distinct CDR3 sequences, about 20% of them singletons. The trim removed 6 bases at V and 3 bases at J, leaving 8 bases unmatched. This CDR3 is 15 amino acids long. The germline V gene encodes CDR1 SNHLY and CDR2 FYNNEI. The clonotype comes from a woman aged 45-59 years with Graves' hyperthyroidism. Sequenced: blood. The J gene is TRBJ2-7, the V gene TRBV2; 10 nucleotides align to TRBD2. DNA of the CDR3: TGTGCCAGCAGGGATTGGACTAGCGGCTTCTACGAGCAGTACTTC. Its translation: CASRDWTSGFYEQYF.